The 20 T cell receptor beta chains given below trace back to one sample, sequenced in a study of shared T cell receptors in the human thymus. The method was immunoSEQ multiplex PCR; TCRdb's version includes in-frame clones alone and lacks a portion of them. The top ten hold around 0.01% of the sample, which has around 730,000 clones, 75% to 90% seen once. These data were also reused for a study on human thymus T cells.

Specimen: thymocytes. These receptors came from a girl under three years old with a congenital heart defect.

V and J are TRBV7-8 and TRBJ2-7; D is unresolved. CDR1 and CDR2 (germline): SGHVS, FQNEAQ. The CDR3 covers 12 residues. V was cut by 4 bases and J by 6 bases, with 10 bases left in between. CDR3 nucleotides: TGTGCCAGCAGCTCATGGAGAGCCGAGCAGTACTTC. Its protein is CASSSWRAEQYF.

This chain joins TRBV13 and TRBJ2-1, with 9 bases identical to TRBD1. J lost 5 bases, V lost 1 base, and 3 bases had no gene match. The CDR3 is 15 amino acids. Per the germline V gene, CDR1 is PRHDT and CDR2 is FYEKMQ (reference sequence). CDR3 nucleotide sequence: TGTGCCAGCAGCTTAGTGGGACAGGGCAACAATGAGCAGTTCTTC. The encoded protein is CASSLVGQGNNEQFF.

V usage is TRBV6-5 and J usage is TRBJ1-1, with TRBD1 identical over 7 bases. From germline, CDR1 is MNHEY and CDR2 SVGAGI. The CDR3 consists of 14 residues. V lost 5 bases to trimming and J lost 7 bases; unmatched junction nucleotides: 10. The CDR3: CASSPDRDINEAFF. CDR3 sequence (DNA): TGTGCCAGCAGTCCAGACAGGGATATTAATGAAGCTTTCTTT.

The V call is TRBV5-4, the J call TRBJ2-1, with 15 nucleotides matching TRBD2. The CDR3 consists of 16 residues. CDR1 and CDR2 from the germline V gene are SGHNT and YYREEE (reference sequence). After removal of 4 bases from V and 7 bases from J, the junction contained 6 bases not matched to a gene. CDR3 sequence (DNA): TGTGCCAGCAGCCCAGGACTAGCGGGGGGGCTAAATGAGCAGTTCTTC. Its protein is CASSPGLAGGLNEQFF. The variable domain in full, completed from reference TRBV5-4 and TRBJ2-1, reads ETGVTQSPTHLIKTRGQQVTLRCSSQSGHNTVSWYQQALGQGPQFIFQYYREEENGRGNFPPRFSGLQFPNYSSELNVNALELDDSALYLCASSPGLAGGLNEQFFGPGTRLTVL.

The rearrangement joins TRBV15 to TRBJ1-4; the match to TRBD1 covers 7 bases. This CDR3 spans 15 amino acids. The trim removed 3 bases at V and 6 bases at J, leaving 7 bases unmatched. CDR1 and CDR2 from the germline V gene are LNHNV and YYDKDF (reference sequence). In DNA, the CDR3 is TGTGCCACCAGCAGGGCCAAACAGGGGTATGAAAAACTGTTTTTT. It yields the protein CATSRAKQGYEKLFF.

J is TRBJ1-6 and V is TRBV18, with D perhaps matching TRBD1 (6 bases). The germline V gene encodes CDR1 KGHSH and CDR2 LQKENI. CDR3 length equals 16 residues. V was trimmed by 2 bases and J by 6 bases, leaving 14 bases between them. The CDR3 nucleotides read TGTGCCAGCTCACCAATTCGGACAGAATTTAATTCACCCCTCCACTTT. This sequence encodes CASSPIRTEFNSPLHF. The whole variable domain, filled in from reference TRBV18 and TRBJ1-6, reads NAGVMQNPRHLVRRRGQEARLRCSPMKGHSHVYWYRQLPEEGLKFMVYLQKENIIDESGMPKERFSAEFPKEGPSILRIQQVVRGDSAAYFCASSPIRTEFNSPLHFGNGTRLTVT.

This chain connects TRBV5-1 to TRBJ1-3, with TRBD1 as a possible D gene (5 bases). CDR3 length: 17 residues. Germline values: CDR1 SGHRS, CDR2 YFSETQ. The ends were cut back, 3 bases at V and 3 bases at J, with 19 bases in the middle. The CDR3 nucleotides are TGCGCCAGCAGCTGGGAGCCGGGGAGGGGCGGTGGAAACACCATATATTTT. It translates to CASSWEPGRGGGNTIYF.

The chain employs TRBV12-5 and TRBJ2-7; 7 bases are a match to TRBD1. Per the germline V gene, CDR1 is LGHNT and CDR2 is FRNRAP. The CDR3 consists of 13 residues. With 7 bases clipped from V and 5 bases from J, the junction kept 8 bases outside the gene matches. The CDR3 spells CASELRGGDEQYF. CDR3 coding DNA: TGTGCTAGTGAACTAAGAGGGGGCGACGAGCAGTACTTC.

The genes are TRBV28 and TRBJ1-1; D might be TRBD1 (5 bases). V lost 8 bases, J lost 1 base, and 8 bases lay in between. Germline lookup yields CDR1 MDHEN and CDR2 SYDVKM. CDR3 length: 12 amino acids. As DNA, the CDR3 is TGTGCCAGCGGTGGACAGAACACTGAAGCTTTCTTT. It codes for CASGGQNTEAFF.

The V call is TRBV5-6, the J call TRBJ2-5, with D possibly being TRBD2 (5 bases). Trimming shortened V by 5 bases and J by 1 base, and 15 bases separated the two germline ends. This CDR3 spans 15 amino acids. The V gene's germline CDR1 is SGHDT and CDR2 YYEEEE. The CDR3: CASSQGPRGQETQYF. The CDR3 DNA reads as TGTGCCAGCAGTCAAGGGCCACGGGGCCAAGAGACCCAGTACTTC.

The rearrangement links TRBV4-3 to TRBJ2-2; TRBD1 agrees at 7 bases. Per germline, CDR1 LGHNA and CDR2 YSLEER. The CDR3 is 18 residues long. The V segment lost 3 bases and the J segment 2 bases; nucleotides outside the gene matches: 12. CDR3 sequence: CASSHVKNGTANTGELFF. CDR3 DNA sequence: TGCGCCAGCAGCCACGTGAAAAACGGGACAGCAAACACCGGGGAGCTGTTTTTT.

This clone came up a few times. The CDR3 is CASSSKQTQNTEAFF. The CDR3 DNA is TGTGCCAGCAGTTCCAAGCAAACCCAGAACACTGAAGCTTTCTTT. This sequence joins TRBV27 and TRBJ1-1, with D uncertain. There are 15 residues in the CDR3. The germline V gene encodes CDR1 MNHEY and CDR2 SMNVEV (reference sequence). V dropped 4 bases and J dropped 1 base, with 13 bases sitting between them.

The CDR3: CASRDTQGVDEQYF. As DNA, the CDR3 is TGTGCCAGTAGAGATACACAGGGGGTGGACGAGCAGTACTTC. The chain employs TRBV19 and TRBJ2-7, with TRBD1 matching 8 bases. The CDR3 covers 14 residues. The germline V gene has CDR1 LNHDA and CDR2 SQIVND (reference sequence). V lost 6 bases and J lost 5; bases outside the gene matches: 9.

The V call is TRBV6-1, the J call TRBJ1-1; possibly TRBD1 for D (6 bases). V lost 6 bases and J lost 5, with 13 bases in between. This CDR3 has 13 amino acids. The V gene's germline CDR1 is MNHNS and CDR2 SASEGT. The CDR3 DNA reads TGTGCCAGCAGCAAACCAGGGGAAACTGAAGCTTTCTTT. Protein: CASSKPGETEAFF.

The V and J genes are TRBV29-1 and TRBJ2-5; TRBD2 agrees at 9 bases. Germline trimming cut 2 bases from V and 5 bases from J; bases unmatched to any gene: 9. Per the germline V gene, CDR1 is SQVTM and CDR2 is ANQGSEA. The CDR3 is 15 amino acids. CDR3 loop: CSVERFAGGPETQYF. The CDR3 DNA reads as TGCAGCGTTGAACGATTTGCGGGGGGGCCCGAGACCCAGTACTTC.

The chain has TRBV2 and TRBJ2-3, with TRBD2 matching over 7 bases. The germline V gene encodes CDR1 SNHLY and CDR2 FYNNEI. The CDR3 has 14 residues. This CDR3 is CAESGAGGTDTQYF. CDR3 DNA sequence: TGTGCGGAGAGCGGGGCTGGGGGCACAGATACGCAGTATTTT.

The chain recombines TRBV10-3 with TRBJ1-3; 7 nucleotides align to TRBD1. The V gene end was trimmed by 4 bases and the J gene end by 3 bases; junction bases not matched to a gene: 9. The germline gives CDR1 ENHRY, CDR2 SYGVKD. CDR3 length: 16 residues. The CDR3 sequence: CAISADRAAFGNTIYF. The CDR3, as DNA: TGTGCCATCAGTGCCGACAGGGCGGCGTTTGGAAACACCATATATTTT.

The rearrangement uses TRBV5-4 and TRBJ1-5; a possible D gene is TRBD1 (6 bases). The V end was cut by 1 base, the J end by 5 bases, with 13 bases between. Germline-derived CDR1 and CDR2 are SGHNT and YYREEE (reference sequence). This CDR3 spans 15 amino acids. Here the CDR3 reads CASSLNGGRHQPQHF. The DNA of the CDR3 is TGTGCCAGCAGCTTGAATGGGGGCCGGCATCAGCCCCAGCATTTT.

CDR3 sequence reads: CASSLGRERYQETQYF. CDR3 in DNA: TGCGCCAGCAGCCTGGGGCGGGAGAGATACCAAGAGACCCAGTACTTC. The rearrangement uses TRBV5-1 and TRBJ2-5; 7 nucleotides align to TRBD2. V shed 4 bases, J shed 0 bases, and the junction held 9 bases outside the gene matches. Germline V gives CDR1 SGHRS, CDR2 YFSETQ. The CDR3 runs 16 residues.

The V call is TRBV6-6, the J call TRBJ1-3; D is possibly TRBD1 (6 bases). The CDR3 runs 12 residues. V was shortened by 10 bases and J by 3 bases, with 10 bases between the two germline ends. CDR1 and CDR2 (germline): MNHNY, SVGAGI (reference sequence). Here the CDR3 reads CATSGHGNTIYF. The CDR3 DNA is TGTGCCACCTCGGGACATGGAAACACCATATATTTT.